These 5 T cell receptor beta chains share one sample of origin, sequenced in a study of blood T cell repertoires in COVID-19. Sequenced by immunoSEQ multiplex PCR; TCRdb stores in-frame clones only, minus some. The table shows about 220,000 clones, with about 90% occurring only once. The sample comprised peripheral blood. Source of these receptors: a man between 40 and 49 years old with active or convalescent COVID-19.

This rearrangement joins TRBV19 to TRBJ2-1; 11 positions agree with TRBD2. This CDR3 has 15 amino acids. Germline lookup yields CDR1 LNHDA and CDR2 SQIVND (reference sequence). Unmatched junction bases numbered 7, after V lost 2 bases and J lost 10 bases. In nucleotides, the CDR3 is TGTGCCAGTAGTATACGGGGGACTAGCGGCGGCGAGCAGTTCTTC. Translated: CASSIRGTSGGEQFF.

Remarks on this clone: Other DNA sequences from this sample encode an identical CDR3 as well. The V and J genes are TRBV19 and TRBJ1-5, with 8 bases identical to TRBD1. Germline-derived CDR1 and CDR2 are LNHDA and SQIVND (reference sequence). The length of the CDR3 is 14 residues. V trimming: 5 bases; J trimming: 2 bases; junction bases outside the gene matches: 2. The CDR3 protein is CASSQTGGNQPQHF. DNA for the CDR3: TGTGCCAGTAGTCAGACAGGGGGCAATCAGCCCCAGCATTTT.

The V and J genes are TRBV5-1 and TRBJ1-2, with D maybe TRBD1 (6 bases). This CDR3 is built from 17 residues. The V gene's germline CDR1 is SGHRS and CDR2 YFSETQ. V was pared by 1 base and J by 1 base, with 17 bases between. Here the CDR3 reads CASSLRSVTGGNYGYTF. DNA of the CDR3: TGCGCCAGCAGCTTGAGGAGTGTGACAGGAGGTAACTATGGCTACACCTTC.

The chain recombines TRBV30 with TRBJ1-3, with unresolved D. This CDR3 has 12 residues. The germline V gene has CDR1 GTSNPN and CDR2 SVGIG (reference sequence). Trimming took off 3 bases at V and 4 bases at J, with 7 bases between the two ends. The CDR3 coding sequence is TGTGCCTGGAGATCCGGGGGAAACACCATATATTTT. This codes for CAWRSGGNTIYF.

This clone was seen more than once but under ten times. V is TRBV27 and J is TRBJ2-2; TRBD1 is a possible D gene (6 bases). Germline V gene sequence: CDR1 MNHEY, CDR2 SMNVEV (reference sequence). The V end lost 3 bases, the J end lost 3 bases, and 8 bases lay between the germline ends. The CDR3 runs to 14 residues. CDR3 residues: CASSLSGDTGELFF. The CDR3 coding sequence is TGTGCCAGCAGTTTGTCAGGGGACACCGGGGAGCTGTTTTTT.